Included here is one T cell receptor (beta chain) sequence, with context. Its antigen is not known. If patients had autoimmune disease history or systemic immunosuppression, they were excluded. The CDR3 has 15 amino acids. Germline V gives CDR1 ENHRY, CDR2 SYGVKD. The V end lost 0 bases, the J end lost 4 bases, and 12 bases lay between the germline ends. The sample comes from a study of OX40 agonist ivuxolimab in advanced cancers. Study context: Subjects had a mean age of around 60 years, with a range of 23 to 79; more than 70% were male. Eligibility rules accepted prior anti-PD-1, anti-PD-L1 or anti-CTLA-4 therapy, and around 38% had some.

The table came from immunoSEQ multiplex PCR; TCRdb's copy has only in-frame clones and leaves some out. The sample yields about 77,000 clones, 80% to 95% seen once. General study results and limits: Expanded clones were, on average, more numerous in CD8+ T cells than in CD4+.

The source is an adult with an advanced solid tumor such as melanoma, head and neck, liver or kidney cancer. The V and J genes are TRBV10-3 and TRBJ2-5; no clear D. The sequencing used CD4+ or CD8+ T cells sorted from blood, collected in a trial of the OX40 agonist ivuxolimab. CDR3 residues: CAISESGLGGETQYF. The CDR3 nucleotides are TGTGCCATCAGTGAGTCGGGTCTGGGCGGAGAGACCCAGTACTTC.